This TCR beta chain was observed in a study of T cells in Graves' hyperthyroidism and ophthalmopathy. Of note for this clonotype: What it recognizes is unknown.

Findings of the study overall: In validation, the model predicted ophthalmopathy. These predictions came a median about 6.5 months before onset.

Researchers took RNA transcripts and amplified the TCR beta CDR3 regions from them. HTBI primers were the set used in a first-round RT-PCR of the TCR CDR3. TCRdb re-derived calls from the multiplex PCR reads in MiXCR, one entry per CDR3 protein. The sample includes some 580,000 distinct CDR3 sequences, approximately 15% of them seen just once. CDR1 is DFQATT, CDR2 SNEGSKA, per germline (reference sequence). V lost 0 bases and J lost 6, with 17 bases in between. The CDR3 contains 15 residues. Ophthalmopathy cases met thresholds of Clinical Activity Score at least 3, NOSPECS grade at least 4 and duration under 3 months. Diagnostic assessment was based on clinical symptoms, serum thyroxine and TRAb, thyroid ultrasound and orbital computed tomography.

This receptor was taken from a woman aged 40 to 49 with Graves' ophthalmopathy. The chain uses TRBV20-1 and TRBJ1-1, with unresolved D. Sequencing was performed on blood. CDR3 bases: TGCAGTGCTAGAGACAGTAATTCCGGAGTCCCTGAAGCTTTCTTT. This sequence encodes CSARDSNSGVPEAFF.